Reported below is one TCR beta chain. CDR3 length equals 13 residues. Trimming shortened V by 2 bases and J by 2 bases, and 7 bases separated the two germline ends. CDR1 is KGHSH, CDR2 LQKENI, per germline. Original analysis: Amplification with reference gene primers provided the estimates of nucleated cell counts. Assay: immunoSEQ multiplex PCR; the TCRdb copy retains only in-frame clones and omits some. V and J calls and clone size come straight from that table; D and trimming were deduced from the DNA. The table shows 68,000 or so clones, with 89% occurring only once. The sample originates from a study of blood T cell repertoires in COVID-19. The wider study: The United States, Italy and Spain supplied acute and convalescent COVID-19 samples. PBMCs, B-cell-depleted T cells, or T cells provided the cDNA or gDNA that made up the material.

This chain connects TRBV18 to TRBJ2-7; the D is unclear. The source is a man aged 50-60 years with active COVID-19. The sequenced sample consisted of peripheral blood. The chain's CDR3 is CASSPTQAYEQYF. DNA of the CDR3: TGTGCCAGCTCACCAACACAAGCCTACGAGCAGTACTTC.